The following is a TCR beta chain sequence with its context. The antigen remains unidentified. The data were produced by immunoSEQ multiplex PCR, yet TCRdb's version contains in-frame clones alone and is incomplete. The data show roughly 34,000 clones, around 80% seen once. The data derive from a study of T cells in narcolepsy. Overall study: Enrolled donors included narcolepsy type 1 or type 2 patients and healthy controls. The study, taken as a whole, reports: Same-patient CSF and blood CD4+ T cell clonotypes included HCRT-specific and TRIB2-specific autoreactive ones. Blood of same and different patients, but not healthy controls, reportedly held recurring autoreactive clonotypes. Autoreactive clone sequences were missing from some blood memory CD4+ repertoires.

Germline CDR1 is SGHTS and CDR2 is YDEGEE. The CDR3 contains 15 residues. V trimming: 0 bases; J trimming: 5 bases; junction bases outside the gene matches: 1. This receptor was identified in a human donor with narcolepsy. This sequence joins TRBV5-8 and TRBJ1-6; 8 bases are shared with TRBD1. The sequenced sample consisted of CD45RA- memory CD4+ T cells from PBMCs. The CDR3 region is CASSLGTGNNSPLHF. Here the CDR3 DNA reads TGTGCCAGCAGCTTGGGGACAGGGAATAATTCACCCCTCCACTTT.